This T cell receptor (beta chain) emerged from a study of neurological immune-mediated disorders. From the 5' RACE reads, TCRdb called clonotypes with MiXCR, one entry per CDR3 protein. The table has about 58,000 distinct CDR3 sequences, 3.6% seen once. This clonotype was seen repeatedly, ten times or more. The CDR3 is 13 residues long. CDR1 is MNHEY and CDR2 is SVGAGI in the germline V gene. Trimming cost V 0 bases and J 15 bases; bases outside gene matches: 7. The sequence was obtained from a man younger than 40 with multiple sclerosis. This chain connects TRBV6-5 to TRBJ2-1; 8 positions agree with TRBD2. Sequencing input: PBMCs. The CDR3 nucleotides are TGTGCCAGCAGTTACTCGGCAGCGGGAGCACGGTTCTTC. This encodes CASSYSAAGARFF.